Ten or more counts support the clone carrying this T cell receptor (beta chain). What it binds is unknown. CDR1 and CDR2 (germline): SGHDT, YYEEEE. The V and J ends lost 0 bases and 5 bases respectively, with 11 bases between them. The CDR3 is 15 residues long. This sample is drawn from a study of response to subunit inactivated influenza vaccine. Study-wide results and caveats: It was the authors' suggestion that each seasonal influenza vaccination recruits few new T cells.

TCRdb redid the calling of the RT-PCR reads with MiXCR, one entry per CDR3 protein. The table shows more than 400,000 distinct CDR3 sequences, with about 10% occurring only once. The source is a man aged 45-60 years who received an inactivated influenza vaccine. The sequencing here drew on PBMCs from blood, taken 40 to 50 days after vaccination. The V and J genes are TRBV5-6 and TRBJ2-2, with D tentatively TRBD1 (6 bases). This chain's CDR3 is CASSLVGARTGELFF. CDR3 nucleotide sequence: TGTGCCAGCAGCTTGGTGGGGGCGCGAACCGGGGAGCTGTTTTTT.